Sequencing of this T cell receptor beta chain was carried out in a study of blood T cell repertoires in COVID-19. Study information: T cells, B-cell-depleted T cells, or PBMCs provided the cDNA or gDNA that served as material.

The CDR3 sequence is 15 residues long. The V end lost 2 bases, the J end lost 6 bases, and 17 bases lay between the germline ends. Germline assignment: CDR1 LNHDA and CDR2 SQIVND (reference sequence). Using immunoSEQ multiplex PCR, the repertoire was profiled, and TCRdb retains in-frame clones only, with some absent. Of under 300,000 clones listed, approximately 87% are singletons. The sequencing input was peripheral blood. The chain joins TRBV19 to TRBJ2-7, with D possibly TRBD1 on 6 matching bases. This clonotype was sampled from a man in his 60s with acute or convalescent COVID-19. In nucleotides, the CDR3 is TGTGCCAGTAGTATACAGGGGTCCGTACGGGGCGAGCAGTACTTC. Translated: CASSIQGSVRGEQYF.